This TCR beta chain was obtained from a study of human T cells and chemical hapten exposure. Study as a whole: Alopecia areata, totalis or universalis was found in mostly female patients.

The CDR3 has 13 amino acids. After removal of 6 bases from V and 10 bases from J, the junction contained 5 bases not matched to a gene. Germline V gene lookup returns CDR1 MNHEY and CDR2 SVGAGI. Attachment of unique molecular identifiers to individual cDNA molecules was performed in the library. TCRdb itself ran the RACE reads through MiXCR, one entry per CDR3 protein. This sample has approximately 110,000 distinct CDR3 sequences, with 9.2% found just once. This clonotype was found many times. Time point in this sample: patch test 2, 6 weeks after DPC sensitization. Treatment described: therapeutic diphenylcyclopropenone sensitization with weekly scalp DPC. Blood draws came before every patch-test application. Total RNA extraction was carried out from unfractionated whole blood.

This TCR came from a woman between 40 and 55 years old with alopecia areata. Some clones in this sample may be carry-over from other donors' samples. Source: whole blood, taken in connection with sensitization to the hapten diphenylcyclopropenone (DPC). The chain employs TRBV6-5 and TRBJ1-6; 8 nucleotides line up with TRBD1. The CDR3 DNA reads TGTGCCAGCAGGACAGGGGTACGGTCACCCCTCCACTTT. As protein: CASRTGVRSPLHF.